Below, 23 T cell receptor beta chains from the same sample are listed, as sequenced in a study of control samples from healthy donors and cancer patients. This table comes from immunoSEQ multiplex PCR, and its TCRdb copy is limited to in-frame clones, with some not included. The repertoire consists of approximately 12,000 clones, with around 94% occurring once and the leading ten covering 25% to 30%. Sequenced material: PBMCs. Receptors originate from a man between 65 and 85 years old with head and neck cancer.

The chain joins TRBV6-1 to TRBJ2-1; 8 bases match TRBD2. Trimming removed 0 bases from V and 5 bases from J; junction bases left unmatched: 3. This CDR3 has 15 amino acids. Germline V gives CDR1 MNHNS, CDR2 SASEGT. DNA of the CDR3: TGTGCCAGCAGTGAAGCCCAGCGGGGGAACAATGAGCAGTTCTTC. It translates to CASSEAQRGNNEQFF.

The V call is TRBV28, the J call TRBJ2-4, with 9 bases fitting TRBD1. Germline CDR1 is MDHEN and CDR2 is SYDVKM. The CDR3 spans 17 residues. V lost 4 bases to trimming and J lost 0 bases; unmatched junction nucleotides: 7. In nucleotides, the CDR3 is TGTGCCAGCAGTTCATGGGGACAGGGAGTAGCCAAAAACATTCAGTACTTC. Its translation: CASSSWGQGVAKNIQYF.

The J gene is TRBJ2-2, the V gene TRBV24-1; TRBD2 is a possible D gene (5 bases). V was cut by 5 bases and J by 1 base, with 10 bases left in between. The germline V gene has CDR1 KGHDR and CDR2 SFDVKD. The CDR3 sequence is 15 residues long. CDR3 loop: CATSAGRGNTGELFF. CDR3 bases: TGTGCCACCAGTGCTGGACGGGGGAACACCGGGGAGCTGTTTTTT.

The chain uses TRBV29-1 and TRBJ2-7; a possible D gene is TRBD1 (7 bases). V lost 4 bases to trimming and J lost 3 bases, with 13 bases between them. This CDR3 spans 13 amino acids. CDR1 and CDR2 from the germline V gene are SQVTM and ANQGSEA. The CDR3 reads CSVVAGGHYEQYF. CDR3 sequence (DNA): TGCAGCGTTGTGGCAGGGGGGCACTACGAGCAGTACTTC.

This chain connects TRBV27 to TRBJ2-1, with D perhaps TRBD1 (5 bases). Trimming cost V 7 bases and J 7 bases, with 14 bases left between them. Per the germline V gene, CDR1 is MNHEY and CDR2 is SMNVEV (reference sequence). The CDR3 is 13 residues long. The CDR3 region is CASNRAGSNEQFF. Here the CDR3 DNA reads TGTGCCAGCAATCGGGCAGGGTCAAATGAGCAGTTCTTC.

The table lists this clone with a count of one. The chain has TRBV11-2 and TRBJ2-3; 7 nucleotides align to TRBD2. Losses at the gene ends were 6 bases for V and 4 bases for J; bases not matched to a gene: 4. The CDR3 loop spans 13 amino acids. From germline, CDR1 is SGHAT and CDR2 FQNNGV. CDR3 amino acids: CASRWGGADTQYF. CDR3 coding DNA: TGTGCCAGCAGGTGGGGGGGGGCAGATACGCAGTATTTT.

The V gene is TRBV12-3 or TRBV12-4, the J gene TRBJ2-5; no firm D call. The CDR3 has 12 residues. The V end lost 2 bases, the J end lost 5 bases, and 6 bases lay between the germline ends. CDR3 nucleotide sequence: TGTGCCAGCAGTTTAAGGTTTGAGACCCAGTACTTC. Translation: CASSLRFETQYF.

This clone has a handful of counts. The rearrangement joins TRBV13 to TRBJ2-1; 15 bases fit TRBD2. The V gene end was trimmed by 5 bases and the J gene end by 4 bases; junction bases not matched to a gene: 6. The CDR3 has 17 amino acids. The germline V gene has CDR1 PRHDT and CDR2 FYEKMQ (reference sequence). CDR3 sequence: CASSMGLAGGGYNEQFF. The CDR3 nucleotides read TGTGCCAGCAGCATGGGACTAGCGGGAGGAGGGTACAATGAGCAGTTCTTC. Combining the CDR3 with reference TRBV13 and TRBJ2-1 gives the whole variable domain AAGVIQSPRHLIKEKRETATLKCYPIPRHDTVYWYQQGPGQDPQFLISFYEKMQSDKGSIPDRFSAQQFSDYHSELNMSSLELGDSALYFCASSMGLAGGGYNEQFFGPGTRLTVL.

This clone occurred once. The J gene is TRBJ2-7, the V gene TRBV5-4; the match to TRBD1 covers 8 bases. Germline V gene sequence: CDR1 SGHNT, CDR2 YYREEE (reference sequence). CDR3 length: 14 residues. Losses at the gene ends were 4 bases for V and 4 bases for J; bases not matched to a gene: 7. CDR3 in DNA: TGTGCCAGCAGCAGCGGACAGGGCCGATACGAGCAGTACTTC. Its protein is CASSSGQGRYEQYF.

The chain couples TRBV7-2 to TRBJ1-2; D is ambiguous. This CDR3 has 15 amino acids. V lost 3 bases, J lost 4 bases, and 15 bases lay in between. Germline lookup yields CDR1 SGHTA and CDR2 FQGNSA. The CDR3 DNA reads as TGTGCCAGCAGCTTCCGTGACACGATCCTCTATGGCTACACCTTC. This codes for CASSFRDTILYGYTF.

V usage is TRBV30 and J usage is TRBJ1-4; a possible D gene is TRBD1 (5 bases). This CDR3 contains 15 residues. The V and J ends lost 3 bases and 7 bases respectively, with 18 bases between them. The germline gives CDR1 GTSNPN, CDR2 SVGIG (reference sequence). The CDR3 coding sequence is TGTGCCTGGAGGCCCCGCGGGGGGGGAGGTGAAAAACTGTTTTTT. Translation gives CAWRPRGGGGEKLFF.

The CDR3 nucleotides are TGTGCCAGCAGTGATGGTCCCTATGGCTACACCTTC. Amino acids: CASSDGPYGYTF. The V and J genes are TRBV6-1 and TRBJ1-2, with D hard to call. The V gene's germline CDR1 is MNHNS and CDR2 SASEGT. The CDR3 runs to 12 residues. The ends were cut back, 3 bases at V and 4 bases at J, with 6 bases in the middle.

The chain joins TRBV5-1 to TRBJ1-1; a weak D match, TRBD1 (5 bases). CDR1 SGHRS and CDR2 YFSETQ come from the germline V gene. The V gene lost 0 bases and the J gene lost 0 bases, with 12 bases spanning the gap. This CDR3 contains 16 residues. The CDR3 spells CASSLDRQYMNTEAFF. CDR3 coding DNA: TGCGCCAGCAGCTTGGACCGACAGTACATGAACACTGAAGCTTTCTTT.

The genes are TRBV6-5 and TRBJ2-2, with D possibly matching TRBD1 (6 bases). Looked up from germline, CDR1 is MNHEY and CDR2 is SVGAGI. The CDR3 totals 14 residues. The V and J ends lost 5 bases and 0 bases respectively, with 7 bases between them. The CDR3 loop reads CASSQGSNTGELFF. As DNA, the CDR3 is TGTGCCAGCAGTCAGGGGTCGAACACCGGGGAGCTGTTTTTT.

This chain joins TRBV3-1 (or the pseudogene TRBV3-2) and TRBJ2-3; tentative D call: TRBD1 (6 bases). The CDR3 loop spans 18 amino acids. Germline V gene lookup returns CDR1 LGHDT and CDR2 YNNKEL (reference sequence). Trimming removed 4 bases at V and 0 bases at J, with 20 bases between. The CDR3 nucleotides are TGTGCCAGCAGCCGAACCCTTTACAGGGAATCTAGCACAGATACGCAGTATTTT. Its translation is CASSRTLYRESSTDTQYF.

The rearrangement joins TRBV28 to TRBJ1-2; 7 bases are a match to TRBD1. This CDR3 is built from 15 residues. The J segment lost 4 bases and the V segment lost 3 bases, leaving 8 bases of the junction unmatched. CDR1 is MDHEN and CDR2 is SYDVKM in the germline V gene. Here the CDR3 reads CASSLARQGSYGYTF. The CDR3 DNA is TGTGCCAGCAGTTTGGCCCGACAGGGTAGCTATGGCTACACCTTC.

The genes are TRBV9 and TRBJ2-3; TRBD2 matches 7 bases. This CDR3 contains 14 residues. V was clipped by 0 bases and J by 5 bases; unmatched bases: 3. Germline CDR1 reads SGDLS; CDR2 reads YYNGEE. This CDR3 reads CASSVGGGRDTQYF. The DNA for the CDR3 is TGTGCCAGCAGCGTAGGGGGCGGGAGAGATACGCAGTATTTT.

V and J are TRBV5-6 and TRBJ1-5, with D possibly matching TRBD1 (6 bases). Germline CDR1 is SGHDT and CDR2 is YYEEEE. The CDR3 contains 13 residues. V shed 7 bases and J shed 7 bases, with 15 bases lying between them. The CDR3 DNA follows: TGTGCCAGCCAGCTAGGGGGGACACAGCCCCAGCATTTT. Protein: CASQLGGTQPQHF.

The gene calls are TRBV18 and TRBJ2-2, with 8 nucleotides matching TRBD2. This CDR3 comprises 13 residues. The germline CDR1 and CDR2 sequences are KGHSH and LQKENI. V lost 6 bases to trimming and J lost 5 bases; unmatched junction nucleotides: 2. DNA for the CDR3: TGTGCCAGCTCCCGGGAGGGAACCGGGGAGCTGTTTTTT. It is translated as CASSREGTGELFF.

The CDR3 here is CASSSRRSGSQTQYF. CDR3 sequence (DNA): TGTGCCAGCAGCTCCCGGCGTTCGGGTTCGCAGACCCAGTACTTC. The chain couples TRBV7-9 to TRBJ2-5, with unresolved D. Trimming stripped 4 bases from V and 6 bases from J, with 18 bases between. Per germline, CDR1 SEHNR and CDR2 FQNEAQ (reference sequence). The CDR3 length is 15 residues.

V and J are TRBV12-3 or TRBV12-4 and TRBJ1-1; D is ambiguous. The CDR3 has 10 amino acids. V was trimmed by 5 bases and J by 3 bases, leaving 1 base between them. This CDR3 reads CASSDTEAFF. In nucleotides, the CDR3 is TGTGCCAGCAGTGACACTGAAGCTTTCTTT.

The chain has TRBV5-1 and TRBJ2-7; D unclear. The V end was cut by 0 bases, the J end by 2 bases, with 9 bases between. This CDR3 has 14 residues. Germline values: CDR1 SGHRS, CDR2 YFSETQ. The CDR3 sequence: CASSLASSTYEQYF. For the CDR3, the DNA is TGCGCCAGCAGCTTGGCGAGTTCCACCTACGAGCAGTACTTC.

The chain uses TRBV12-1 and TRBJ1-5; no DNA check was done on the table's D call, TRBD1. TRBV12-1 is labeled a pseudogene. This CDR3 is built from 15 residues. The DNA for the CDR3 is TGTGCCAGCAGCCCAACAGGGCCCCGCAATCAGCCCCAGCATTTT. This codes for CASSPTGPRNQPQHF.